This is a list of T cell receptor beta chains from one sample in a study of OX40 agonist ivuxolimab in advanced cancers. The protocol was immunoSEQ multiplex PCR, while the TCRdb copy is restricted to in-frame clones and leaves out a portion. The data contain 83,000 or so clones, roughly 83% of them singletons. The sample here was CD4+ or CD8+ T cells sorted from blood, taken in a trial of the OX40 agonist ivuxolimab. The receptors come from an adult with an advanced solid tumor such as melanoma, head and neck, liver or kidney cancer. CDR3s include the opening cysteine and the closing phenylalanine or tryptophan. The order of the fields is J gene, V gene, D gene, clone size, CDR3 DNA, CDR3 protein. A D gene is named only where the DNA matches it firmly. Clone size is given for some rows only: seen once, a few or many times, or a class if the clone is expanded.

j_gene: TRBJ2-7; v_gene: TRBV7-8; d_gene: TRBD2; abundance: -; CDR3nt: TGTGCCAGCAGCCTAGCGGAGGGATACGAGCAGTACTTC; CDR3aa: CASSLAEGYEQYF
j_gene: TRBJ2-1; v_gene: TRBV12-5; d_gene: -; abundance: -; CDR3nt: TGTGCTAGTGGTTTGGCCTTGGGGGGGGCCACTGAGCAGTTCTTC; CDR3aa: CASGLALGGATEQFF
j_gene: TRBJ2-3; v_gene: TRBV9; d_gene: TRBD2; abundance: -; CDR3nt: TGTGCCAGCAGCGTAGCTGCTAGCGGGGTAACAGATACGCAGTATTTT; CDR3aa: CASSVAASGVTDTQYF
j_gene: TRBJ2-7; v_gene: TRBV19; d_gene: TRBD2; abundance: -; CDR3nt: TGTGCCAGTAGTAAAACCGGGACTAGCGGATCCTACGAGCAGTACTTC; CDR3aa: CASSKTGTSGSYEQYF
j_gene: TRBJ2-1; v_gene: TRBV2; d_gene: TRBD2; abundance: -; CDR3nt: TGTGCCAGCAAGTCCGGGGGGGGTAGCTCCTACAATGAGCAGTTCTTC; CDR3aa: CASKSGGGSSYNEQFF
j_gene: TRBJ2-1; v_gene: TRBV5-1; d_gene: TRBD2; abundance: -; CDR3nt: TGCGCCAGCAGCTTCCTAGCGGGAGAGGCCAATGAGCAGTTCTTC; CDR3aa: CASSFLAGEANEQFF
j_gene: TRBJ2-1; v_gene: TRBV5-1; d_gene: -; abundance: -; CDR3nt: TGCGCCAGCAGCACGGACAGTTCTGGGGTGGACGATGAGCAGTTCTTC; CDR3aa: CASSTDSSGVDDEQFF
j_gene: TRBJ1-2; v_gene: TRBV2; d_gene: -; abundance: few; CDR3nt: TGTGCCAGCAGTGTAGAAGGGGCAGGGGGCTACACCTTC; CDR3aa: CASSVEGAGGYTF
j_gene: TRBJ2-2; v_gene: TRBV5-6; d_gene: -; abundance: -; CDR3nt: TGTGCCAGCAGCTTGAAGGATGGCACCGGGGAGCTGTTTTTT; CDR3aa: CASSLKDGTGELFF
j_gene: TRBJ1-1; v_gene: TRBV2; d_gene: -; abundance: -; CDR3nt: TGTGCCAGCAGTCCCGGGACCCCTAGTGGAGCTTTCTTT; CDR3aa: CASSPGTPSGAFF
j_gene: TRBJ1-1; v_gene: TRBV5-1; d_gene: TRBD1; abundance: -; CDR3nt: TGCGCCAGCAGCCTAAATACAGGGGCTGAAGCTTTCTTT; CDR3aa: CASSLNTGAEAFF
j_gene: TRBJ2-7; v_gene: TRBV5-5; d_gene: TRBD1; abundance: -; CDR3nt: TGTGCCAGCACCCTGGCCCCTGGACAGGTACCCTACGAGCAGTACTTC; CDR3aa: CASTLAPGQVPYEQYF
j_gene: TRBJ1-1; v_gene: TRBV25-1; d_gene: -; abundance: -; CDR3nt: TGTGCCAGCAGTGGAAGGGGGGCGTTGAACACTGAAGCTTTCTTT; CDR3aa: CASSGRGALNTEAFF
j_gene: TRBJ2-1; v_gene: TRBV9; d_gene: -; abundance: -; CDR3nt: TGTGCCAGCAGCGAGGGGGACTTCCACAATGAGCAGTTCTTC; CDR3aa: CASSEGDFHNEQFF
j_gene: TRBJ2-2; v_gene: TRBV27; d_gene: TRBD1; abundance: -; CDR3nt: TGTGCCAGCAGCCTACGATATGGACAGGGACCGAACACCGGGGAGCTGTTTTTT; CDR3aa: CASSLRYGQGPNTGELFF
j_gene: TRBJ1-1; v_gene: TRBV29-1; d_gene: TRBD1; abundance: -; CDR3nt: TGCAGCGTTCCCACAGGGGTAAAGAACACTGAAGCTTTCTTT; CDR3aa: CSVPTGVKNTEAFF
j_gene: TRBJ2-1; v_gene: TRBV14; d_gene: -; abundance: -; CDR3nt: TGTGCCAGCAGCCACAGGGGTGAGCAGTTCTTC; CDR3aa: CASSHRGEQFF
j_gene: TRBJ2-3; v_gene: TRBV27; d_gene: -; abundance: -; CDR3nt: TGTGCCAGCAGTTCGGGATACACAGATACGCAGTATTTT; CDR3aa: CASSSGYTDTQYF
j_gene: TRBJ2-1; v_gene: TRBV7-2; d_gene: -; abundance: -; CDR3nt: TGTGCCAGCAGCTTGAGACTAGATCTTAATGAGCAGTTCTTC; CDR3aa: CASSLRLDLNEQFF
j_gene: TRBJ2-2; v_gene: TRBV19; d_gene: TRBD1; abundance: -; CDR3nt: TGTGCCAGTAGTACGCTACAGGGGTTTGGCACCGGGGAGCTGTTTTTT; CDR3aa: CASSTLQGFGTGELFF
j_gene: TRBJ1-5; v_gene: TRBV15; d_gene: -; abundance: -; CDR3nt: TGTGCCACCAGCGAGCAGACCAGCCCGAATCAGCCCCAGCATTTT; CDR3aa: CATSEQTSPNQPQHF
j_gene: TRBJ2-3; v_gene: TRBV2; d_gene: TRBD2; abundance: -; CDR3nt: TGTGCCAGTGGGAGGGAGGGGCGCACAGATACGCAGTATTTT; CDR3aa: CASGREGRTDTQYF
j_gene: TRBJ2-1; v_gene: TRBV6-5; d_gene: -; abundance: -; CDR3nt: TGTGCCAGCAGTTACTCGAGCCCGGATTACAATGAGCAGTTCTTC; CDR3aa: CASSYSSPDYNEQFF
j_gene: TRBJ1-1; v_gene: TRBV6-6; d_gene: TRBD1; abundance: -; CDR3nt: TGTGCCAGCAGGGACAGGGGTACGGACACTGAAGCTTTCTTT; CDR3aa: CASRDRGTDTEAFF
j_gene: TRBJ1-1; v_gene: TRBV6-5; d_gene: -; abundance: few; CDR3nt: TGTGCCAGCACTCTCAGGGAGAACACTGAAGCTTTCTTT; CDR3aa: CASTLRENTEAFF
j_gene: TRBJ1-2; v_gene: TRBV19; d_gene: -; abundance: -; CDR3nt: TGTGCCAGTAGTAGGGGGCATTATGGCTACACCTTC; CDR3aa: CASSRGHYGYTF
j_gene: TRBJ1-1; v_gene: TRBV19; d_gene: -; abundance: -; CDR3nt: TGTGCCAGTAATCCAGGGTGGGACACTGAAGCTTTCTTT; CDR3aa: CASNPGWDTEAFF